This T cell receptor beta chain appears in the sequencing data of a study of T-cell memory formation after mild COVID-19. One entry per CDR3 protein, called by TCRdb with MiXCR from the 5' RACE reads. The repertoire holds about 290,000 distinct CDR3 sequences, about a sixth seen once, with about a fifth in the top ten. CDR1 and CDR2 from the germline V gene are MGHRA and YSYEKL. Trimming left V 1 base short and J 8 bases short, with 11 bases between. This CDR3 comprises 14 residues. This rearrangement joins TRBV4-1 to TRBJ1-4; TRBD1 is a possible D gene (5 bases). Material: PBMCs or a T cell subset sorted from them (not recorded which). The clonotype originates from a man aged 18 to 35 who had mild COVID-19 (a few samples of this study predate the infection). Cell type and time point are not known. The CDR3 DNA sequence: TGCGCCAGCAGCCAAGGGGGGAGCGAAGAAAAACTGTTTTTT. It is translated as CASSQGGSEEKLFF.